Following are 14 T cell receptor beta chains from one sample sequenced in a study of blood T cell repertoires in COVID-19. Sequencing used immunoSEQ multiplex PCR; TCRdb keeps in-frame clones, though not all of them. The table includes more than 150,000 clones, 70% to 85% detected once. The source material was peripheral blood. The receptors were gathered from a woman aged 80 or over with acute or convalescent COVID-19.

The sample holds a few counts of this clone. The rearrangement uses TRBV6-5 and TRBJ1-1; D gene unclear. The germline gives CDR1 MNHEY, CDR2 SVGAGI. This CDR3 spans 14 amino acids. V was clipped by 0 bases and J by 1 base, with 6 bases between them. The chain's CDR3 is CASSYSGTNTEAFF. CDR3 nucleotides: TGTGCCAGCAGTTACTCTGGCACGAACACTGAAGCTTTCTTT.

This chain links TRBV11-3 with TRBJ2-1; D is possibly TRBD1 (5 bases). The V end was cut by 1 base, the J end by 7 bases, with 8 bases between. From germline, CDR1 is SGHNT and CDR2 YENEEA. The length of the CDR3 is 13 residues. In nucleotides, the CDR3 is TGTGCCAGCAGCTTAGGGCAGGGTAATGAGCAGTTCTTC. This codes for CASSLGQGNEQFF.

The CDR3 is CASSLHTEAFF. The CDR3 region has the DNA TGTGCCAGCAGCCTACACACTGAAGCTTTCTTT. The rearrangement links TRBV5-6 to TRBJ1-1; D call uncertain. The germline V and J ends were trimmed by 4 bases and 3 bases, with 4 bases remaining between them. Germline V gene data show CDR1 as SGHDT and CDR2 as YYEEEE. The CDR3 totals 11 residues. The full variable domain, in which reference TRBV5-6 and TRBJ1-1 provide the parts outside the CDR3, is DAGVTQSPTHLIKTRGQQVTLRCSPKSGHDTVSWYQQALGQGPQFIFQYYEEEERQRGNFPDRFSGHQFPNYSSELNVNALLLGDSALYLCASSLHTEAFFGQGTRLTVV.

This clone was detected only a few times. The V gene is TRBV6-5, the J gene TRBJ1-3, with D uncertain. Looked up from germline, CDR1 is MNHEY and CDR2 is SVGAGI. Trimming shortened V by 10 bases and J by 0 bases, and 16 bases separated the two germline ends. The CDR3 has 15 residues. The CDR3 region is CATNSVLLSGNTIYF. The DNA for the CDR3 is TGTGCCACCAATAGCGTCCTCCTCTCTGGAAACACCATATATTTT.

The chain links TRBV7-8 to TRBJ1-2; 10 bases line up with TRBD1. This CDR3 spans 13 amino acids. Germline lookup yields CDR1 SGHVS and CDR2 FQNEAQ. Unmatched junction bases numbered 5, after V lost 5 bases and J lost 8 bases. DNA for the CDR3: TGTGCCAGCAGCCGGGGACAGGGGTCAGGCTACACCTTC. Translated, it gives CASSRGQGSGYTF.

This clone was seen once. The chain couples TRBV3-1 (or the pseudogene TRBV3-2) to TRBJ2-3, with TRBD2 matching over 12 bases. Trimming cost V 1 base and J 4 bases; bases outside gene matches: 12. The CDR3 runs 19 residues. Per germline, CDR1 LGHDT and CDR2 YNNKEL (reference sequence). In DNA form, the CDR3 reads TGTGCCAGCAGCCAAGTAAGGCTAGCGGGGGGGCTTGGGGCAGATACGCAGTATTTT. Translation gives CASSQVRLAGGLGADTQYF.

The chain joins TRBV24-1 to TRBJ2-1; the D gene is possibly TRBD2 (5 bases). The CDR3 sequence is 14 residues long. Between the trimmed V and J ends, which lost 3 bases and 3 bases, there was a span of 8 bases. Germline V gene lookup returns CDR1 KGHDR and CDR2 SFDVKD. The CDR3 bases are TGTGCCACCAGTGATCCAGGACTCTACAATGAGCAGTTCTTC. It is translated as CATSDPGLYNEQFF.

V usage is TRBV6-2 or TRBV6-3 and J usage is TRBJ2-5, with D tentatively TRBD1 (6 bases). The CDR3 contains 14 residues. In germline, CDR1 is MNHEY, CDR2 SVGEGT. The germline V and J ends were trimmed by 2 bases and 2 bases, with 9 bases remaining between them. CDR3 loop: CASSYGGQQETQYF. The CDR3 DNA is TGTGCCAGCAGTTACGGTGGACAGCAAGAGACCCAGTACTTC.

V usage is TRBV15 and J usage is TRBJ1-5; unclear D gene. The CDR3 totals 14 residues. With 0 bases removed from V and 2 bases from J, the gap between germline ends came to 5 bases. Germline V gene lookup returns CDR1 LNHNV and CDR2 YYDKDF (reference sequence). CDR3 coding DNA: TGTGCCACCAGCAGAGATGCAGGCAATCAGCCCCAGCATTTT. Its translation: CATSRDAGNQPQHF.

The chain carries TRBV11-2 and TRBJ2-3; 12 nucleotides line up with TRBD2. V lost 5 bases to trimming and J lost 5 bases; unmatched junction nucleotides: 2. The CDR3 is 14 residues long. The V gene's germline CDR1 is SGHAT and CDR2 FQNNGV. The CDR3 is CASSLAGGRDTQYF. In DNA form, the CDR3 reads TGTGCCAGCAGCCTAGCGGGGGGGAGAGATACGCAGTATTTT.

This clone showed up just once. CDR3 sequence: CASSPVLASSYEQYF. The DNA of the CDR3 is TGCGCCAGCAGCCCCGTTTTGGCTAGCTCCTACGAGCAGTACTTC. The chain couples TRBV5-1 to TRBJ2-7, with D uncertain. With 4 bases removed from V and 0 bases from J, the gap between germline ends came to 14 bases. The CDR3 is made up of 15 amino acids. Germline V gene data show CDR1 as SGHRS and CDR2 as YFSETQ.

The chain employs TRBV18 and TRBJ1-3, with D possibly TRBD1 on 5 matching bases. CDR1 is KGHSH and CDR2 is LQKENI in the germline V gene. Trimming removed 2 bases from V and 2 bases from J, with 13 bases in between. The CDR3 spans 16 residues. In DNA form, the CDR3 reads TGTGCCAGCTCACCAAGTTGGGGCAGGGCTGGAAACACCATATATTTT. Its translation is CASSPSWGRAGNTIYF. Complete variable domain (other parts from reference TRBV18 and TRBJ1-3): NAGVMQNPRHLVRRRGQEARLRCSPMKGHSHVYWYRQLPEEGLKFMVYLQKENIIDESGMPKERFSAEFPKEGPSILRIQQVVRGDSAAYFCASSPSWGRAGNTIYFGEGSWLTVV.

This clone was counted a single time. The rearrangement uses TRBV4-1 and TRBJ1-2; 8 positions match TRBD1. The CDR3 runs to 16 residues. Trimming took 0 bases from V and 4 from J; bases not matched to a gene: 7. Germline CDR1 and CDR2: MGHRA and YSYEKL. DNA of the CDR3: TGCGCCAGCAGCCAAGATCTGACAGGGGTGCCCTATGGCTACACCTTC. This translates into CASSQDLTGVPYGYTF.

This clone was seen only once. The CDR3 sequence is CASSSTNTGELFF. CDR3 nucleotides: TGTGCCAGCAGCTCCACGAACACCGGGGAGCTGTTTTTT. The chain joins TRBV7-9 to TRBJ2-2; D unclear. The ends were cut back, 4 bases at V and 0 bases at J, with 3 bases in the middle. This CDR3 contains 13 residues. CDR1 is SEHNR, CDR2 FQNEAQ, per germline (reference sequence).